The T cell receptor (beta chain) under discussion was sequenced for a study of blood T cell repertoires in COVID-19. V was shortened by 6 bases and J by 10 bases, with 13 bases between the two germline ends. Germline V CDR1 and CDR2: SNHLY, FYNNEI. This CDR3 region has 12 residues. The protocol was immunoSEQ multiplex PCR, while the TCRdb copy is restricted to in-frame clones and leaves out a portion. The sample consists of around 110,000 clones, around 92% of them appearing once. This receptor was taken from a man aged 35-49 years with active or convalescent COVID-19. This chain links TRBV2 with TRBJ1-5, with D unclear. The source material was peripheral blood. The CDR3 region is CASRERNSPQHF. The CDR3 bases are TGTGCCAGCAGGGAAAGGAACAGCCCCCAGCATTTT.